The 17 T cell receptor beta chains reported below all come from one sample, sequenced in a study of cytomegalovirus exposure and HLA in healthy donors. Primers included in the PCR were 60 Vbeta and 13 Jbeta primers. Here immunoSEQ multiplex PCR was the method, and the copy in TCRdb shows in-frame clones only, minus some. The sample carries 85,000 to 100,000 clones, roughly 75% recorded once. Sequencing used PBMCs. These receptors came from a woman aged 60-70 years in good health and CMV-seronegative.

The chain's CDR3 is CASTRLGGGNSPLHF. CDR3 nucleotides: TGTGCCAGCACAAGACTGGGGGGAGGTAATTCACCCCTCCACTTT. The rearrangement links TRBV6-6 to TRBJ1-6, with a weak D call TRBD1 (5 bases). Trimming left V 7 bases short and J 6 bases short, with 16 bases between. Germline V gene data show CDR1 as MNHNY and CDR2 as SVGAGI (reference sequence). This CDR3 spans 15 amino acids.

The rearrangement joins TRBV10-3 to TRBJ2-1; 9 bases map to TRBD2. CDR1 is ENHRY, CDR2 SYGVKD, per germline. The CDR3 is 14 amino acids. The V and J ends lost 6 bases and 8 bases, in that order; junction bases with no gene match: 8. CDR3 in DNA: TGTGCCATCAGGTCTCTAGCGGGAAACGATGAGCAGTTCTTC. It codes for CAIRSLAGNDEQFF.

This clone was detected once. The chain combines TRBV11-2 with TRBJ1-3; D ambiguous. V lost 3 bases, J lost 0 bases, and 3 bases lay in between. This CDR3 comprises 13 residues. In germline, CDR1 is SGHAT, CDR2 FQNNGV. The DNA of the CDR3 is TGTGCCAGCAGCTTCAGCTCTGGAAACACCATATATTTT. Protein product: CASSFSSGNTIYF.

This chain joins TRBV13 and TRBJ1-2, with a tentative D call TRBD1 (5 bases). The CDR3 has 14 residues. CDR1 is PRHDT and CDR2 is FYEKMQ in the germline V gene (reference sequence). V dropped 2 bases and J dropped 8 bases, with 15 bases sitting between them. CDR3 DNA sequence: TGTGCCAGCAGCTTATTAGGGGCTCGGCTCGGCTACACCTTC. It codes for CASSLLGARLGYTF.

The chain joins TRBV7-8 to TRBJ1-5; 7 bases map to TRBD1. The ends lost 3 bases at V and 0 bases at J; junction bases unmatched: 11. Per the germline V gene, CDR1 is SGHVS and CDR2 is FQNEAQ. CDR3 size: 18 residues. The CDR3 sequence: CASSFGQEQPYSNQPQHF. CDR3 nucleotide sequence: TGTGCCAGCAGCTTCGGACAGGAGCAACCATATAGCAATCAGCCCCAGCATTTT. The full variable domain, with the rest looked up from reference TRBV7-8 and TRBJ1-5, is GAGVSQSPRYKVAKRGQDVALRCDPISGHVSLFWYQQALGQGPEFLTYFQNEAQLDKSGLPSDRFFAERPEGSVSTLKIQRTQQEDSAVYLCASSFGQEQPYSNQPQHFGDGTRLSIL.

This clone was counted only a few times. This sequence joins TRBV6-6 and TRBJ1-2; tentatively, D is TRBD1 (5 bases). This CDR3 is built from 13 residues. CDR1 is MNHNY, CDR2 SVGAGI, per germline (reference sequence). The CDR3 sequence: CGGREGPNYGYTF. CDR3 coding DNA: TGTGGGGGCAGGGAAGGGCCTAACTATGGCTACACCTTC.

The chain joins TRBV2 to TRBJ1-4, with a weak D call TRBD1 (5 bases). There are 16 residues in the CDR3. The germline V gene encodes CDR1 SNHLY and CDR2 FYNNEI. V lost 8 bases and J lost 6, with 22 bases in between. CDR3 bases: TGTGCCAGCGATGGGGGGATGCGTGGCTTTTATGAAAAACTGTTTTTT. This encodes CASDGGMRGFYEKLFF.

The chain uses TRBV5-1 and TRBJ2-3; possible D gene TRBD2, 5 bases. The CDR3 length is 15 residues. Trimming pared 0 bases from V and 0 bases from J, leaving 8 bases between. CDR1 is SGHRS and CDR2 is YFSETQ in the germline V gene. Here the CDR3 reads CASSLAQRSTDTQYF. The CDR3 DNA sequence: TGCGCCAGCAGCTTGGCGCAGCGGAGCACAGATACGCAGTATTTT.

V and J are TRBV6-1 and TRBJ2-5; 11 bases are a match to TRBD2. Trimming removed 6 bases from V and 4 bases from J; junction bases left unmatched: 7. The germline CDR1 and CDR2 sequences are MNHNS and SASEGT. There are 15 residues in the CDR3. This CDR3 reads CASRASGTSGETQYF. CDR3 DNA: TGTGCCAGCAGGGCCTCCGGGACTAGCGGAGAGACCCAGTACTTC.

The V and J genes are TRBV2 and TRBJ2-3; no clear D gene. Germline V CDR1 and CDR2: SNHLY, FYNNEI. V was shortened by 8 bases and J by 0 bases, with 15 bases between the two germline ends. The CDR3 covers 15 residues. CDR3 amino acids: CASANSPQSTDTQYF. CDR3 nucleotides: TGTGCCAGCGCTAACAGCCCACAGAGCACAGATACGCAGTATTTT.

This chain uses TRBV27 with TRBJ2-7; TRBD1 agrees at 12 bases. Germline assignment: CDR1 MNHEY and CDR2 SMNVEV (reference sequence). V gave up 6 bases and J gave up 4 bases; unmatched junction bases: 4. This CDR3 region has 14 residues. Here the CDR3 DNA reads TGTGCCAGCAGAGGGACAGGGGGCGGGTACGAGCAGTACTTC. This encodes CASRGTGGGYEQYF.

This clone was picked up a small number of times. This chain connects TRBV11-2 to TRBJ2-7; possibly TRBD1 for D (5 bases). The germline V gene has CDR1 SGHAT and CDR2 FQNNGV. V dropped 3 bases and J dropped 5 bases, with 11 bases sitting between them. The CDR3 has 13 amino acids. The CDR3 nucleotides read TGTGCCAGCAGCTTTTATACCAGGGACGAGCAGTACTTC. Protein: CASSFYTRDEQYF.

The V call is TRBV29-1, the J call TRBJ2-7; 12 nucleotides match TRBD2. Trimming removed 6 bases from V and 6 bases from J; junction bases left unmatched: 6. Germline lookup yields CDR1 SQVTM and CDR2 ANQGSEA. CDR3 length: 13 residues. The CDR3 spells CSVRLAGDGEQYF. The CDR3 DNA reads TGCAGCGTGCGACTAGCGGGGGATGGCGAGCAGTACTTC.

This clone was picked up one time. The chain employs TRBV7-9 and TRBJ2-6, with D possibly being TRBD1 or TRBD2 (6 bases each). Germline lookup yields CDR1 SEHNR and CDR2 FQNEAQ (reference sequence). With 5 bases removed from V and 4 bases from J, the gap between germline ends came to 21 bases. The CDR3 loop spans 18 amino acids. CDR3 amino acids: CASSLGGPWAGGANVLTF. CDR3 coding DNA: TGTGCCAGCAGCCTAGGGGGACCCTGGGCGGGAGGGGCCAACGTCCTGACTTTC.

The chain joins TRBV11-3 to TRBJ2-3, with D tentatively TRBD2 (6 bases). The germline CDR1 and CDR2 sequences are SGHNT and YENEEA. The V end was cut by 4 bases, the J end by 6 bases, with 8 bases between. There are 12 residues in the CDR3. CDR3 residues: CASSWRGDTQYF. CDR3 in DNA: TGTGCCAGCAGCTGGAGGGGTGATACGCAGTATTTT.

V is TRBV7-9 and J is TRBJ1-1; D gene unclear. V lost 5 bases, J lost 5 bases, and 12 bases lay in between. This CDR3 is built from 13 residues. The germline CDR1 and CDR2 sequences are SEHNR and FQNEAQ (reference sequence). In DNA, the CDR3 is TGTGCCAGCAGCGGAGGGCTGGGGACTGAAGCTTTCTTT. It specifies CASSGGLGTEAFF. Complete variable domain (other parts from reference TRBV7-9 and TRBJ1-1): DTGVSQNPRHKITKRGQNVTFRCDPISEHNRLYWYRQTLGQGPEFLTYFQNEAQLEKSRLLSDRFSAERPKGSFSTLEIQRTEQGDSAMYLCASSGGLGTEAFFGQGTRLTVV.

The J gene is TRBJ2-5, the V gene TRBV5-1; possible D gene TRBD2, 6 bases. The CDR3 has 14 residues. The germline V and J ends were trimmed by 4 bases and 1 base, with 11 bases remaining between them. The germline V gene encodes CDR1 SGHRS and CDR2 YFSETQ. The CDR3 here is CASSPGGSQETQYF. CDR3 nucleotides: TGCGCCAGCAGCCCTGGAGGGTCCCAAGAGACCCAGTACTTC.